The present entry profiles one TCR beta chain with its context. This sample was included in a study of blood T cell repertoires in COVID-19. Looking at the study overall: From the United States, Italy and Spain came samples of acute and convalescent COVID-19. Nucleic acid was either cDNA or gDNA, and it came from T cells, B-cell-depleted T cells, or PBMCs.

Per the study methods: Using reference gene primer amplification, nucleated cell counts were estimated. Some clones are missing from TCRdb's copy, which holds only in-frame ones; the method was immunoSEQ multiplex PCR. V and J calls and clone size come straight from that table; D and trimming were deduced from the DNA. Of approximately 150,000 clones listed, roughly 89% were seen once; the top ten hold over 0.8%. The CDR3 has 14 residues. Per germline, CDR1 SGHTA and CDR2 FQGNSA. Deletions cut 5 bases from V and 6 bases from J, with 15 bases between. Sequencing input: peripheral blood. The rearrangement links TRBV7-2 to TRBJ2-3; the D is unclear. The clonotype comes from a woman aged 45 to 65 with acute or convalescent COVID-19. Here the CDR3 reads CASSPRLFGDTQYF. The DNA of the CDR3 is TGTGCCAGCAGCCCCCGACTCTTCGGCGATACGCAGTATTTT.